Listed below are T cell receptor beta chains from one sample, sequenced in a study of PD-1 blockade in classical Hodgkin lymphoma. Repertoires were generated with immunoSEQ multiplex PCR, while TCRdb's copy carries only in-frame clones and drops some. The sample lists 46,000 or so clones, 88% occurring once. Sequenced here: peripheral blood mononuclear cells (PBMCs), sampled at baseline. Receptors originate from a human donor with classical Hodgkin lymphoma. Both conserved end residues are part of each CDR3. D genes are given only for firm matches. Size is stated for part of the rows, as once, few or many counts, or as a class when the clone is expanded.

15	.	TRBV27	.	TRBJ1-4	TGTGCCAGCAGTCCAGTACAGGGTTCCAATGAAAAACTGTTTTTT	CASSPVQGSNEKLFF
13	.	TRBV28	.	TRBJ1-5	TGTGCCAGCAGTTTACTCAGGGCGCAGCCCCAGCATTTT	CASSLLRAQPQHF
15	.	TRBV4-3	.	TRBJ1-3	TGCGCCAGCTCCTCGGACTTCAGCTCTGGAAACACCATATATTTT	CASSSDFSSGNTIYF
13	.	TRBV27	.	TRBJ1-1	TGTGCCACCCGTCGGATCTATAACACTGAAGCTTTCTTT	CATRRIYNTEAFF
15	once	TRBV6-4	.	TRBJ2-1	TGTGCCAGCAGTGACTCGCCAGGGAGCGGCAATGAGCAGTTCTTC	CASSDSPGSGNEQFF
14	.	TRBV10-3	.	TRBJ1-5	TGTGCCATCAGTGAGATCAGGGACTTAGAACCCCAGCATTTT	CAISEIRDLEPQHF
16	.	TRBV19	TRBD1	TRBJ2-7	TGTGCCAGTAGTATAGCCCCGGGACAGAGAATCTACGAGCAGTACTTC	CASSIAPGQRIYEQYF
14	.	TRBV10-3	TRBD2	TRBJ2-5	TGTGCCATCAGTACCGGCGGGGGACGAGAGACCCAGTACTTC	CAISTGGGRETQYF
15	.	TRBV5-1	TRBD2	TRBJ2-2	TGCGCCAGCAGCTTGGATAGCGGGAGTTACGGGGAGCTGTTTTTT	CASSLDSGSYGELFF
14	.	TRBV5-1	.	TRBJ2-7	TGCGCCAGCAGCTTGGACAGGGCTATCTACGAGCAGTACTTC	CASSLDRAIYEQYF
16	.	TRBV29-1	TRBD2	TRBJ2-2	TGCAGCGTTGAAGGGGTAGCGGGGGTGAACACCGGGGAGCTGTTTTTT	CSVEGVAGVNTGELFF
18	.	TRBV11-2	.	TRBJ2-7	TGTGCCAGCAGCTTAGCTAGGGGGGTTATGGAATACTCCTACGAGCAGTACTTC	CASSLARGVMEYSYEQYF
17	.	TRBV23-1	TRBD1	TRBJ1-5	TGCGCCAGCAGTCATCCCCAGACAGGGGATAGCAATCAGCCCCAGCATTTT	CASSHPQTGDSNQPQHF
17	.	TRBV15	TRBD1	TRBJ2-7	TGTGCCACCAGCAGAGGGGCCGGGACAGGGTCTTTCTACGAGCAGTACTTC	CATSRGAGTGSFYEQYF
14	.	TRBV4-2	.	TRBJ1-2	TGTGCCAGCAGACAAATGACTGACCCTTATGGCTACACCTTC	CASRQMTDPYGYTF
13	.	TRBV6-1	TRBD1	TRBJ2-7	TGTGCCCTAGGAGACAGGGAGCCCTACGAGCAGTACTTC	CALGDREPYEQYF
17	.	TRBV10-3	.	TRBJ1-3	TGTGCCACCGAAGATCGGGTTCTAATCAACTCTGGAAACACCATATATTTT	CATEDRVLINSGNTIYF
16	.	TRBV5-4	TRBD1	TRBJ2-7	TGTGCCAGCAGCAAGGGCCCGGACAGGGGGCGCTACGAGCAGTACTTC	CASSKGPDRGRYEQYF
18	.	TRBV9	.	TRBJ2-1	TGTGCCAGCAGCGTAGACGGTGCGAGGGGGGGCCCAAACAATGAGCAGTTCTTC	CASSVDGARGGPNNEQFF
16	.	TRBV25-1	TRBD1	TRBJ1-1	TGTGCCAGCAGTGCCCTGGGACAGGGGGCGAACACTGAAGCTTTCTTT	CASSALGQGANTEAFF
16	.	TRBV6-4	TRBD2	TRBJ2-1	TGTGCCAGCAGTGACTCCGCTAGCGGGGGGGCAGATGAGCAGTTCTTC	CASSDSASGGADEQFF
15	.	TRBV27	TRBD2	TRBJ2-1	TGTGCCAGCAGTTTATCGGGACTAGCTTTGGATGAGCAGTTCTTC	CASSLSGLALDEQFF
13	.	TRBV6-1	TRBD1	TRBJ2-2	TGTGCCAGCAACAGGGGCGGCACCGGGGAGCTGTTTTTT	CASNRGGTGELFF
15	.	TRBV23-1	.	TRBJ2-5	TGCGCCAGCAGTCGGAGGGGGTGGAAGGGAGAGACCCAGTACTTC	CASSRRGWKGETQYF
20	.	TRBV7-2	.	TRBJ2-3	TGTGCCAGCAGCTTAGCGGTGGGCGGGCTCACCGGACAAAGCACAGATACGCAGTATTTT	CASSLAVGGLTGQSTDTQYF
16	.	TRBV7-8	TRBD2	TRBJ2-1	TGTGCCAGCAGCTTAGGACTAGCGGGAGGGGACAATGAGCAGTTCTTC	CASSLGLAGGDNEQFF
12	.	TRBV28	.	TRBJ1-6	TGTGCCAGCAGTTTAAGGAATTCACCCCTCCACTTT	CASSLRNSPLHF
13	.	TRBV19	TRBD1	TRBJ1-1	TGTGCCAGTAGTCCCGACAGGGATACTGAAGCTTTCTTT	CASSPDRDTEAFF
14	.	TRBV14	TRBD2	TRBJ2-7	TGTGCCAGCAGCCGAGCGGGGGGATCCTACGAGCAGTACTTC	CASSRAGGSYEQYF
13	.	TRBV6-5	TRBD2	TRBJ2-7	TGTGCCAGCATGGCGGGGGGTTCCTACGAGCAGTACTTC	CASMAGGSYEQYF
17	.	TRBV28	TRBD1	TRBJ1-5	TGTGCCAGCAGACCGCAGACAGGGATGCGCAATAATCAGCCCCAGCATTTT	CASRPQTGMRNNQPQHF
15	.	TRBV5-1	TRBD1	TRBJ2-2	TGCGCCAGCAGCGTGGACAGGGGGCGGTCCCGGGAGCTGTTTTTT	CASSVDRGRSRELFF
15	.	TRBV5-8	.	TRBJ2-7	TGTGCCAGCAGCTTGGGAGCTGGGGGCGCATACGAGCAGTACTTC	CASSLGAGGAYEQYF
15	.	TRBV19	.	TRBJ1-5	TGTGCCAGTAGTCCTACCCTCAGAGGCAATCAGCCCCAGCATTTT	CASSPTLRGNQPQHF
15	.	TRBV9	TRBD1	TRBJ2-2	TGTGCCAGCAGCGACAGGACAGGGAACACCGGGGAGCTGTTTTTT	CASSDRTGNTGELFF
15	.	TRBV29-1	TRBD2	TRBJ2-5	TGCAGCGCATTGAGAGTACAGTGGGAGGGAGAGACCCAGTACTTC	CSALRVQWEGETQYF
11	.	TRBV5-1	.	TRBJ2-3	TGCGCCAGCAGCTTAGAAGATACGCAGTATTTT	CASSLEDTQYF
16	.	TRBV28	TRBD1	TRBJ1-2	TGTGCCAGCAGTTTAAAAGGACAGGGAAGCGCCTATGGCTACACCTTC	CASSLKGQGSAYGYTF
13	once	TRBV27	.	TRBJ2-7	TGTGCCAGCAGTTTCTCTGTAACCTACGAGCAGTACTTC	CASSFSVTYEQYF
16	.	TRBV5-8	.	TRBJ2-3	TGTGCCAGCAGTCCTGGGACCTTTTCTAGCACAGATACGCAGTATTTT	CASSPGTFSSTDTQYF
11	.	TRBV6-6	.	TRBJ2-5	TGTGCCAGCAGTTCGGTGGAGACCCAGTACTTC	CASSSVETQYF
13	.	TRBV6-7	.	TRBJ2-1	TGTGCCAGCACCCCCCGAGGCGGCAATGAGCAGTTCTTC	CASTPRGGNEQFF